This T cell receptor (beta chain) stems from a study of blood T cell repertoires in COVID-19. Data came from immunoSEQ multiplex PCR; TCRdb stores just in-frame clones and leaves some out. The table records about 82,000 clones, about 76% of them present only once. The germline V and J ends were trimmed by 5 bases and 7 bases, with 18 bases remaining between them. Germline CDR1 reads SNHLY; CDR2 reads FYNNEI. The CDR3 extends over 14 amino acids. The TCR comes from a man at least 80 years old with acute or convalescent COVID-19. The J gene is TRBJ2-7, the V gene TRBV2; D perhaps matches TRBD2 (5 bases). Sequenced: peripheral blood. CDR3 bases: TGTGCCAGCAGTTCTACTAGTGCGTCTGGTGAGCAGTACTTC. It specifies CASSSTSASGEQYF.